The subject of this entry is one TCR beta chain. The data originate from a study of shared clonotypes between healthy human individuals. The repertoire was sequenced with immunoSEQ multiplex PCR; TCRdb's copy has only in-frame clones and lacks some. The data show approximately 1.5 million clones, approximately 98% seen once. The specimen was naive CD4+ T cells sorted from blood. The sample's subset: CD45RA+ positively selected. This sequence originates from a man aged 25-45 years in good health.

Here the CDR3 DNA reads TGTGCCAGCAGCTTCAAATTTCAGGTTACCAATGAGCAGTTCTTC. As protein: CASSFKFQVTNEQFF. The chain is built from TRBV7-6 and TRBJ2-1; D remains ambiguous. This CDR3 has 15 amino acids. Between the trimmed V and J ends, which lost 3 bases and 6 bases, there was a span of 15 bases. CDR1 SGHVS and CDR2 FNYEAQ come from the germline V gene.